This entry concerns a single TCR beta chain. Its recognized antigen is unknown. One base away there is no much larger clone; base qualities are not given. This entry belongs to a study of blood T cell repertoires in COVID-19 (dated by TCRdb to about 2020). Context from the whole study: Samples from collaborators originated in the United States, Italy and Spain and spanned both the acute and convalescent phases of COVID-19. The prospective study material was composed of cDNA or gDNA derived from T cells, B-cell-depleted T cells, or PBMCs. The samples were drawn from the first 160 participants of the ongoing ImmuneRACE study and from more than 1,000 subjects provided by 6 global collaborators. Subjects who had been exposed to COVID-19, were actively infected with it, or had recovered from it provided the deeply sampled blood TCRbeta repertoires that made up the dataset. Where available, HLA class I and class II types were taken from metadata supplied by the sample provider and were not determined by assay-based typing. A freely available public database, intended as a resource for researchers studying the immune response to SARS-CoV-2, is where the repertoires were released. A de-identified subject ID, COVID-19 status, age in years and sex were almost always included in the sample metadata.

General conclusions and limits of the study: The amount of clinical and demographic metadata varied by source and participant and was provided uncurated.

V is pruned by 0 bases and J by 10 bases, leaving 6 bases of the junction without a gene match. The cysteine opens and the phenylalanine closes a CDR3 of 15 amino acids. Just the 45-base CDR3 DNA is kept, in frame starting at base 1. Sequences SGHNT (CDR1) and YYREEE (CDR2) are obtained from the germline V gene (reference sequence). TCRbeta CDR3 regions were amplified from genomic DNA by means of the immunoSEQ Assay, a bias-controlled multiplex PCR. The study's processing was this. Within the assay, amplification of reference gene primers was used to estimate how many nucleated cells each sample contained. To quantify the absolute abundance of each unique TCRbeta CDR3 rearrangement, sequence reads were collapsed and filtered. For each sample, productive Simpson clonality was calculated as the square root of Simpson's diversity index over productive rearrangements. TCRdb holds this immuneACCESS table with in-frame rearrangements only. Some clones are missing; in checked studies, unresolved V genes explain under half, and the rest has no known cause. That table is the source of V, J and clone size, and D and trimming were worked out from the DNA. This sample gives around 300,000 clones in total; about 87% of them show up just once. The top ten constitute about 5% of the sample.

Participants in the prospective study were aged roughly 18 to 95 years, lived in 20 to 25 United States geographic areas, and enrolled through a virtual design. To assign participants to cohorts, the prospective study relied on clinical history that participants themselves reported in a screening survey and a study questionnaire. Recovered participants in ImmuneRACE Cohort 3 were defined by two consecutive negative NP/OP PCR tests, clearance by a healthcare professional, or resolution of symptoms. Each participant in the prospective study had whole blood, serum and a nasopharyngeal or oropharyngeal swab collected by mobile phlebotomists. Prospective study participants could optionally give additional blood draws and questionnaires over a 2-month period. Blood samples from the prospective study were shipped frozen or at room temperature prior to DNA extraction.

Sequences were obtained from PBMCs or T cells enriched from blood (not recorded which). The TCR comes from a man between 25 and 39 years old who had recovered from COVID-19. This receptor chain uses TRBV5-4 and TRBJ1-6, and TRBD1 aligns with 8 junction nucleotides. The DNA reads TGTGCCAGCAGCTTGGTTGACAGGGGTGGCTCACCCCTCCACTTT. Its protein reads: CASSLVDRGGSPLHF.